This T cell receptor beta chain emerged from a study of blood T cell repertoires in COVID-19. In the original analysis: Reference gene primer amplification gave estimated nucleated cell counts. The assay was immunoSEQ multiplex PCR, and TCRdb's table has in-frame clones only and misses some. That table supplies the V and J calls and clone size; D and trimming were determined from the DNA. The sample shows about 230,000 clones, around 84% of them seen only once. This clone was seen a single time. The germline gives CDR1 MDHEN, CDR2 SYDVKM. This CDR3 contains 13 residues. V was pared by 10 bases and J by 2 bases, with 14 bases between.

This chain joins TRBV28 and TRBJ1-1; tentative D call: TRBD1 (5 bases). The sample was peripheral blood. The receptor was derived from a woman aged 40 to 50 who had recovered from COVID-19. The CDR3 nucleotides are TGTGCCACCAGAAGGCAGGGTAACACTGAAGCTTTCTTT. Its protein is CATRRQGNTEAFF.